This T cell receptor beta chain is from a study of T cells after somatic rescue of genetic block. Libraries were prepared by immunoSEQ multiplex PCR; TCRdb keeps only in-frame clonotypes and omits some of them. The repertoire consists of over 95,000 clones, with just over 90% occurring once and the leading ten covering about 1.5%. Germline CDR1 is SGHRS and CDR2 is YFSETQ. The CDR3 runs 13 residues. V was cut by 6 bases and J by 2 bases, with 12 bases left in between. Sequenced: peripheral blood mononuclear cells (PBMCs). The TCR was taken from a woman younger than 35. The chain combines TRBV5-1 with TRBJ2-7; D is possibly TRBD1 (6 bases). The CDR3 DNA reads TGCGCCAGCAATTGGGACAACACCTACGAGCAGTACTTC. It specifies CASNWDNTYEQYF.